Each of the 24 T cell receptor beta chains below was sequenced from the same sample in a study of OX40 agonist ivuxolimab in advanced cancers. The repertoire was sequenced with immunoSEQ multiplex PCR; TCRdb's copy has only in-frame clones and lacks some. The table lists about 71,000 clones, roughly 94% of them singletons, with around 14% in the top ten. Material: CD4+ or CD8+ T cells sorted from blood, obtained in a trial of the OX40 agonist ivuxolimab. These receptors were taken from an adult with an advanced solid tumor such as melanoma, head and neck, liver or kidney cancer.

This chain connects TRBV7-9 to TRBJ1-2, with D hard to call. The CDR3 has 12 residues. CDR1 and CDR2 (germline): SEHNR, FQNEAQ (reference sequence). Trimming shortened V by 1 base and J by 5 bases, and 5 bases separated the two germline ends. CDR3 amino acids: CASSLGAYGYTF. The DNA for the CDR3 is TGTGCCAGCAGCTTAGGAGCGTATGGCTACACCTTC.

The rearrangement links TRBV27 to TRBJ1-2, with 12 bases aligning to TRBD1. V shed 0 bases, J shed 8 bases, and the junction held 10 bases outside the gene matches. Germline V gene data show CDR1 as MNHEY and CDR2 as SMNVEV (reference sequence). The CDR3 is 17 residues long. The CDR3 sequence is CASSLSMGTGGGGGYTF. The CDR3 DNA reads TGTGCCAGCAGTTTATCGATGGGGACAGGGGGCGGAGGAGGCTACACCTTC.

Only one count was recorded for this clone. The chain has TRBV28 and TRBJ1-1; no clear D gene. Per the germline V gene, CDR1 is MDHEN and CDR2 is SYDVKM. The CDR3 is 16 amino acids. Trimming took off 1 base at V and 0 bases at J, with 12 bases between the two ends. As DNA, the CDR3 is TGTGCCAGCAGTTTATCTCTGGGGTTCATGAACACTGAAGCTTTCTTT. It yields the protein CASSLSLGFMNTEAFF.

The chain is built from TRBV4-3 and TRBJ2-5; TRBD2 agrees at 9 bases. This CDR3 is 15 amino acids long. CDR1 LGHNA and CDR2 YSLEER come from the germline V gene. Losses at the gene ends were 4 bases for V and 5 bases for J; bases not matched to a gene: 8. CDR3 bases: TGCGCCAGCAGCCCGATGGCGGGGGGGCTGGAGACCCAGTACTTC. Amino acids: CASSPMAGGLETQYF.

The rearrangement uses TRBV4-1 and TRBJ1-4; D unresolved. The V end lost 0 bases, the J end lost 10 bases, and 15 bases lay between the germline ends. The CDR3 loop spans 15 amino acids. Germline CDR1 and CDR2: MGHRA and YSYEKL. CDR3 sequence: CASSQDFGEIRKLFF. CDR3 bases: TGCGCCAGCAGCCAAGATTTCGGGGAAATTCGAAAACTGTTTTTT.

This clone was seen more than once but under ten times. The chain uses TRBV19 and TRBJ1-1; unclear D gene. The CDR3 runs to 13 residues. The germline CDR1 and CDR2 sequences are LNHDA and SQIVND (reference sequence). Between the trimmed V and J ends, which lost 6 bases and 0 bases, there was a span of 8 bases. The CDR3 DNA reads as TGTGCCAGTAGCTACACCCTGAACACTGAAGCTTTCTTT. Translation: CASSYTLNTEAFF.

The chain joins TRBV7-2 to TRBJ2-7; 9 bases line up with TRBD1. Per the germline V gene, CDR1 is SGHTA and CDR2 is FQGNSA. This CDR3 region has 16 residues. Unmatched junction bases numbered 7, after V lost 4 bases and J lost 0 bases. CDR3 in amino acids: CASSSPTGGSSYEQYF. Written as DNA, the CDR3 is TGTGCCAGCAGCTCCCCGACAGGGGGAAGCTCCTACGAGCAGTACTTC.

DNA of the CDR3: TGTGCCAGCAGCTTAATAATCGACGGGGCCAATGAGCAGTTCTTC. Its protein is CASSLIIDGANEQFF. The gene calls are TRBV7-6 and TRBJ2-1; D is perhaps TRBD1 or TRBD2 (5 bases each). Germline V gene lookup returns CDR1 SGHVS and CDR2 FNYEAQ. The CDR3 runs 15 residues. Trimming left V 2 bases short and J 6 bases short, with 14 bases between.

The rearrangement joins TRBV6-5 to TRBJ1-1; D ambiguous. V was pared by 0 bases and J by 3 bases, with 5 bases between. The CDR3 totals 13 residues. In germline, CDR1 is MNHEY, CDR2 SVGAGI. The CDR3 here is CASSYSRDTEAFF. Written as DNA, the CDR3 is TGTGCCAGCAGTTACTCGAGGGACACTGAAGCTTTCTTT.

The chain has TRBV27 and TRBJ2-7, with TRBD2 matching over 9 bases. V dropped 5 bases and J dropped 3; count of bases not matched to a gene: 8. The CDR3 consists of 15 residues. Germline CDR1 MNHEY, CDR2 SMNVEV (reference sequence). For the CDR3, the DNA is TGTGCCAGCAGTCCCCTCGGCGGGGGGGTCTACGAGCAGTACTTC. Encoded protein: CASSPLGGGVYEQYF.

The chain combines TRBV27 with TRBJ1-6, with D perhaps matching TRBD1 (6 bases). Trimming pared 5 bases from V and 10 bases from J, leaving 12 bases between. Germline CDR1 is MNHEY and CDR2 is SMNVEV (reference sequence). There are 13 residues in the CDR3. CDR3 sequence reads: CASSNRAISPLHF. The CDR3, as DNA: TGTGCCAGCAGTAACAGGGCTATCTCACCCCTCCACTTT.

The genes are TRBV13 and TRBJ2-7, with 10 bases matching TRBD2. V was pared by 5 bases and J by 3 bases, with 4 bases of the junction left unmatched. CDR1 PRHDT and CDR2 FYEKMQ come from the germline V gene (reference sequence). This CDR3 region has 14 residues. CDR3 protein: CASSPRTSGYEQYF. The CDR3 bases are TGTGCCAGCAGCCCCCGGACTAGCGGCTACGAGCAGTACTTC.

The chain recombines TRBV4-1 with TRBJ1-4, with 8 bases matching TRBD1. The CDR3 is 18 residues long. V gave up 0 bases and J gave up 5 bases; unmatched junction bases: 11. Germline CDR1 is MGHRA and CDR2 is YSYEKL. Here the CDR3 reads CASSQDTMVGQENEKLFF. CDR3 DNA sequence: TGCGCCAGCAGCCAAGATACCATGGTGGGACAGGAAAATGAAAAACTGTTTTTT.

Written as DNA, the CDR3 is TGTGCCAGCAGCGTCTGCGGGGACCTTATCCAAGAGACCCAGTACTTC. Amino acid sequence: CASSVCGDLIQETQYF. The chain uses TRBV9 and TRBJ2-5; D is possibly TRBD2 (6 bases). Trimming took 2 bases from V and 1 from J, leaving 15 bases between them. This CDR3 has 16 amino acids. The germline V gene has CDR1 SGDLS and CDR2 YYNGEE.

The rearrangement joins TRBV28 to TRBJ1-4; the D is unclear. The V and J ends lost 6 bases and 0 bases respectively, with 14 bases between them. The CDR3 has 16 residues. CDR1 and CDR2 (germline): MDHEN, SYDVKM. The CDR3 loop reads CASRPIIVATNEKLFF. For the CDR3, the DNA is TGTGCCAGCAGACCAATCATTGTTGCAACTAATGAAAAACTGTTTTTT.

The genes are TRBV30 and TRBJ2-7; D gene ambiguous. V lost 2 bases and J 3 bases, leaving 11 bases between the germline ends. This CDR3 comprises 13 residues. Germline CDR1 and CDR2: GTSNPN and SVGIG (reference sequence). In DNA, the CDR3 is TGTGCCTGGAGTATGCAGGCGTACTACGAGCAGTACTTC. Translating gives CAWSMQAYYEQYF. The variable domain in full, completed from reference TRBV30 and TRBJ2-7, reads SQTIHQWPATLVQPVGSPLSLECTVEGTSNPNLYWYRQAAGRGLQLLFYSVGIGQISSEVPQNLSASRPQDRQFILSSKKLLLSDSGFYLCAWSMQAYYEQYFGPGTRLTVT.

This rearrangement joins TRBV11-2 to TRBJ2-7; a possible D gene is TRBD2 (7 bases). V shed 3 bases and J shed 7 bases, with 13 bases lying between them. Per the germline V gene, CDR1 is SGHAT and CDR2 is FQNNGV. This CDR3 comprises 13 residues. The CDR3 here is CASSFRGAAEQYF. For the CDR3, the DNA is TGTGCCAGCAGCTTCCGGGGGGCAGCGGAGCAGTACTTC.

The chain employs TRBV27 and TRBJ2-3; 10 bases fit TRBD2. The trim removed 3 bases at V and 1 base at J, leaving 1 base unmatched. Germline CDR1 and CDR2: MNHEY and SMNVEV (reference sequence). The CDR3 runs to 15 residues. DNA of the CDR3: TGTGCCAGCAGTTTCGGACTAGCGGGCACAGATACGCAGTATTTT. Encoded protein: CASSFGLAGTDTQYF.

The chain links TRBV29-1 to TRBJ1-5; tentative D call: TRBD1 (6 bases). This CDR3 is built from 11 residues. Germline CDR1 and CDR2: SQVTM and ANQGSEA. V lost 4 bases and J lost 11, with 12 bases in between. Here the CDR3 reads CSVGKQGAQHF. The DNA of the CDR3 is TGCAGCGTTGGGAAACAGGGCGCCCAGCATTTT.

The V call is TRBV5-1, the J call TRBJ1-2, with 7 bases that match TRBD1. The V segment lost 3 bases and the J segment 1 base; nucleotides outside the gene matches: 0. The V gene's germline CDR1 is SGHRS and CDR2 YFSETQ. The CDR3 sequence is 13 residues long. The CDR3 DNA reads as TGCGCCAGCAGCTCAGGGGGTAACTATGGCTACACCTTC. It codes for CASSSGGNYGYTF.

J is TRBJ2-5 and V is TRBV28, with TRBD1 matching over 12 bases. With V trimmed by 5 bases and J by 4 bases, 5 bases remained unmatched. The CDR3 is 15 amino acids. Germline CDR1 MDHEN, CDR2 SYDVKM. The CDR3 DNA reads TGTGCCAGCAGTCCGGGACAGGGGGCCCGAGAGACCCAGTACTTC. Residues: CASSPGQGARETQYF.

The CDR3 reads CASSTGQGYEQYF. For the CDR3, the DNA is TGTGCCAGCAGCACCGGACAGGGCTACGAGCAGTACTTC. V usage is TRBV11-2 and J usage is TRBJ2-7, with 8 bases identical to TRBD1. Germline CDR1 and CDR2: SGHAT and FQNNGV. This CDR3 spans 13 amino acids. V shed 5 bases, J shed 3 bases, and the junction held 3 bases outside the gene matches.

The rearrangement uses TRBV7-9 and TRBJ2-3, with D maybe TRBD1 (5 bases). Germline CDR1 and CDR2: SEHNR and FQNEAQ (reference sequence). CDR3 length equals 14 residues. V was shortened by 1 base and J by 4 bases, with 9 bases between the two germline ends. CDR3 in DNA: TGTGCCAGCAGCTTAGAGGGGAACCCAGATACGCAGTATTTT. It encodes CASSLEGNPDTQYF.

The chain is built from TRBV12-5 and TRBJ1-2; D gene unclear. Deletions cut 1 base from V and 8 bases from J, with 11 bases between. Germline V gene lookup returns CDR1 LGHNT and CDR2 FRNRAP. The CDR3 runs to 13 residues. CDR3 sequence: CASGLERVNGYTF. In DNA form, the CDR3 reads TGTGCTAGTGGTTTGGAAAGGGTGAACGGCTACACCTTC. Variable domain in full (rest from reference TRBV12-5 and TRBJ1-2): DARVTQTPRHKVTEMGQEVTMRCQPILGHNTVFWYRQTMMQGLELLAYFRNRAPLDDSGMPKDRFSAEMPDATLATLKIQPSEPRDSAVYFCASGLERVNGYTFGSGTRLTVV.